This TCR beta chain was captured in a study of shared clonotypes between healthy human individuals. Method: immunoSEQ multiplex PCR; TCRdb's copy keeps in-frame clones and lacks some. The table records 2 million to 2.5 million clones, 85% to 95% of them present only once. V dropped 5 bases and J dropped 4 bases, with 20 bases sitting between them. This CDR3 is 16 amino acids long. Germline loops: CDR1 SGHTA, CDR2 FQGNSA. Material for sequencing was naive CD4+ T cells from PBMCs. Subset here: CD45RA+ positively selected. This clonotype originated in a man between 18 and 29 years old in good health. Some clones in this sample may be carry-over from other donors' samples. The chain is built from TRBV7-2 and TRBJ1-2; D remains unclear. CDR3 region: CASSPDGSRVSYGYTF. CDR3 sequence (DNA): TGTGCCAGCAGCCCAGATGGGTCCCGGGTGTCCTATGGCTACACCTTC.